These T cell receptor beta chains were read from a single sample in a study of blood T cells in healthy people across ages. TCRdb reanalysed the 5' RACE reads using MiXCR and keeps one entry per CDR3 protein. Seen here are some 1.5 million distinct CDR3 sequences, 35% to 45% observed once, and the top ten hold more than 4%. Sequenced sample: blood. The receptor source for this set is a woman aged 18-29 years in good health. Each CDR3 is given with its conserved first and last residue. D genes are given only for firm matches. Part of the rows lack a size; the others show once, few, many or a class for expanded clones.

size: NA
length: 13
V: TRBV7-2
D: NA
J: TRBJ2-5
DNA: TGCGCCAGCAGCCCCAGCCCTGTGGAGACCCAGTACTTC
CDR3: CASSPSPVETQYF

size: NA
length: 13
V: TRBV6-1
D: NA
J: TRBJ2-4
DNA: TGTGCCGCACCACAGGGCGGCGAAAACATTCAGTACTTC
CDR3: CAAPQGGENIQYF

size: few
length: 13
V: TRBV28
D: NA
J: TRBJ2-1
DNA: TGTGCCAGCAGTCCAAATACTAGGGGTGAGCAGTTCTTC
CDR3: CASSPNTRGEQFF

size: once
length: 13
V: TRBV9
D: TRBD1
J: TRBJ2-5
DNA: TGTGCCAGCAGCGTAGCCCCAGGGGGGACCCAGTACTTC
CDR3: CASSVAPGGTQYF

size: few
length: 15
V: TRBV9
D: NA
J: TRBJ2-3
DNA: TGTGCCAGCAGCGGCCTTGGGCAGATTACAGATACGCAGTATTTT
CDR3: CASSGLGQITDTQYF

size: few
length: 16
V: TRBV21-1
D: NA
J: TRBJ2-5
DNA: TGTGCCAGCAGCCCCGCGAGGTCAGTAACCCAAGAGACCCAGTACTTC
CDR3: CASSPARSVTQETQYF

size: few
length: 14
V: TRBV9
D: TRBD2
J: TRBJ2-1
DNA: TGTGCCAGCACCCCTAGCGGGGGATACAATGAGCAGTTCTTC
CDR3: CASTPSGGYNEQFF

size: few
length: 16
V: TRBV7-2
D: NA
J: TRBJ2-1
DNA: TGTGCCAGCAGCTTAGCGGTTGGAAGCTCCTACAATGAGCAGTTCTTC
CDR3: CASSLAVGSSYNEQFF

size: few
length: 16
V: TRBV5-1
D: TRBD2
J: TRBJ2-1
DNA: TGCGCCAGCAGCCGTTCCGGCCTAGCGGGAGGAAATGAGCAGTTCTTC
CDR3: CASSRSGLAGGNEQFF

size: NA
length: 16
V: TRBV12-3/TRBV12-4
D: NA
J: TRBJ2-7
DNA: TGTGCCAGCAGTTCACAGCAGAGCAGATTCTCCTACGAGCAGTACTTC
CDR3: CASSSQQSRFSYEQYF

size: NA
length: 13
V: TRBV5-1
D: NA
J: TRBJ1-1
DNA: TGTGCCAGCAGCTTCGTACAGTACACTGAAGCTTTCTTT
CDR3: CASSFVQYTEAFF

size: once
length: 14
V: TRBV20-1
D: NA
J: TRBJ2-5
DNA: TGCAGTGCTAGAGACAGGGACGCAGAAGAGACCCAGTACTTC
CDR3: CSARDRDAEETQYF

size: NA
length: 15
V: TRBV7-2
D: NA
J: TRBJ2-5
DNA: TGTGCCAGCAGCTTAGCGGTCTCTTACCAAGAGACCCAGTACTTC
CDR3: CASSLAVSYQETQYF

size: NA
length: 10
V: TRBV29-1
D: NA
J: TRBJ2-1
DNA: TGCAGCGTTGAAAGACGGTCGGAGTTCTTC
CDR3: CSVERRSEFF

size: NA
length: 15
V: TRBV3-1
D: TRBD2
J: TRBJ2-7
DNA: TGTGCCAGCAGACTTACTAGCGGCCTCTACAATGAGCAGTACTTC
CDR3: CASRLTSGLYNEQYF

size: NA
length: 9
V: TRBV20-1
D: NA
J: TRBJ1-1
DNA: TGCAAGACAGTGTGGGTGGCTTTCTTT
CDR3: CKTVWVAFF

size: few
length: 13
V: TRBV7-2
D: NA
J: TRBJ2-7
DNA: TGTGCCAGCAGACGGGACCTCGAGGGCGAGCAGTACTTC
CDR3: CASRRDLEGEQYF

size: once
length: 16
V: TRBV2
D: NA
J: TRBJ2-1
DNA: TGTGCCAGCAGCGAACGGGGGTATCGCTCCTACAATGAGCAGTTCTTC
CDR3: CASSERGYRSYNEQFF

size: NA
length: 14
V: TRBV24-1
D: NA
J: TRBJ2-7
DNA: TGTGCCACCAGTGATGACATGTCGCACAATGAGCAGTACTTC
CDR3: CATSDDMSHNEQYF

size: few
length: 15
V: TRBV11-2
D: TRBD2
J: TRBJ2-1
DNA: TGTGCCAGCAGTCCAGCGGGGGGGCCGGTCAATGAGCAGTTCTTC
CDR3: CASSPAGGPVNEQFF

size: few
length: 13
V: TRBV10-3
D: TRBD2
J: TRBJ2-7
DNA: TGTGCCATCAAAGGGACTAGCGGGACCGAGCAGTACTTC
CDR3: CAIKGTSGTEQYF

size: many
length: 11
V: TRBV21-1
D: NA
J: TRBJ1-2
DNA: TGTGCCAGCACCGGGGGGTATGGCTACACCTTC
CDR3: CASTGGYGYTF

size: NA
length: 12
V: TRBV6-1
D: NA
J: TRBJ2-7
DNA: TGTGCCAGCAGTGACAGTGCCTACGAGCAGTACTTC
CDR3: CASSDSAYEQYF

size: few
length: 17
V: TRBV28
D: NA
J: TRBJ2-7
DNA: TGTGCCAGCAGTTTTCAAGGGCAGGGTCCCCTTTCCTACGAGCAGTACTTC
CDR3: CASSFQGQGPLSYEQYF

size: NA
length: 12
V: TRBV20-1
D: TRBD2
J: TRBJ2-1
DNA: TGCAGTGCTACAGCGGGAGGATCGGAGCAGTTCTTC
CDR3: CSATAGGSEQFF

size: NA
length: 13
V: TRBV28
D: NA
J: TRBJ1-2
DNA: TGTGCCAGCAGTTTATTGGCAGTGTCTGACTACACCTTC
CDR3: CASSLLAVSDYTF

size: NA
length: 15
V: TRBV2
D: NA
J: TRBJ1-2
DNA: TGTGCCAGCAGTACACAGGGCCTGGGGAGCTATGGCTACACCTTC
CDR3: CASSTQGLGSYGYTF

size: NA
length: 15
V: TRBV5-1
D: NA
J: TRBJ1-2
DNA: TGCGCCAGCAGCTTCTCATCGGTAACTAACTATGGCTACACCTTC
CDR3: CASSFSSVTNYGYTF

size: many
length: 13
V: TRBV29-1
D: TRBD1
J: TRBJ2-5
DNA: TGCAGCGTTGCGGACAGGGTTCAAGAGACCCAGTACTTC
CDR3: CSVADRVQETQYF

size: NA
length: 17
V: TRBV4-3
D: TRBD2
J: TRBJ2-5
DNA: TGCGCCAGCAGCCAAGATCGGAGACGGGGGGGACAAGAGACCCAGTACTTC
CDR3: CASSQDRRRGGQETQYF

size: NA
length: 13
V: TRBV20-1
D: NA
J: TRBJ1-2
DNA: TGCAGTGCTAGAGAACAGACTAACTATGGCTACACCTTC
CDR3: CSAREQTNYGYTF

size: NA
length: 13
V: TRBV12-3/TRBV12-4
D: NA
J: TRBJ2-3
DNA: TGTGCTGTCGCGGGTTGTAGCACAGATACGCAGTATTTT
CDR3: CAVAGCSTDTQYF

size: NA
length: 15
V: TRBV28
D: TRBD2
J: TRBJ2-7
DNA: TGTGCCAGCAGACCGGGACTAGCGGCCCTCTACGAGCAGTACTTC
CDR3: CASRPGLAALYEQYF

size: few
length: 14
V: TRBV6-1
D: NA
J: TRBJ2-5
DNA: TGTGCCAGCCTAAGGGGCGGACTGCAAGAGACCCAGTACTTC
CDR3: CASLRGGLQETQYF

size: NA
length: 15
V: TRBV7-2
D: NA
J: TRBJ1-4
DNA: TGTGCCAGCAGCTTAGCGCTGGGGGTTCAAGAAAAACTGTTTTTT
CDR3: CASSLALGVQEKLFF

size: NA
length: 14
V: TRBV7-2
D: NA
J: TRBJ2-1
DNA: TGTGCCAGCAGCTTCGGACAGAGGTACAATGAGCAGTTCTTC
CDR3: CASSFGQRYNEQFF

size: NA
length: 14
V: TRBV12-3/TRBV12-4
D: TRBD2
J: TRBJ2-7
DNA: TGTGCCAGCAGCATAGCGGGACTAGACGACAAGCAGTACTTC
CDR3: CASSIAGLDDKQYF

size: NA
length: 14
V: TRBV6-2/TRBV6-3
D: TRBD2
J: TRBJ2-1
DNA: TGTGCCAGCAGTTATAGGACTAGCGGGAGGAAGCAGTTCTTC
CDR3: CASSYRTSGRKQFF

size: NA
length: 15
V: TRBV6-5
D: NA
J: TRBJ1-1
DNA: TGTGCCAGCAGTTATCCCAGTAGACAGAACACTGAAGCTTTCTTT
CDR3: CASSYPSRQNTEAFF

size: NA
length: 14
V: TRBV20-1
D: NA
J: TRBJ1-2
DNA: TGCAGTACCTCGACATATGGGACACCCTATGGCTACACCTTC
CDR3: CSTSTYGTPYGYTF

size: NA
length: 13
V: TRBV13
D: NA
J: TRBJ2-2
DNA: TGTGCCACTCTGAGGGGGAACACCGGGGAGCTGTTTTTT
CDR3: CATLRGNTGELFF

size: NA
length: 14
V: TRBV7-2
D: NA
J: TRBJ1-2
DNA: TGTGCCAGCAGGCCAGGAGCAGTCTCCTATGGCTACACCTTC
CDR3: CASRPGAVSYGYTF

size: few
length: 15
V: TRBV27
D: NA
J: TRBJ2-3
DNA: TGTGCCAGCAGTCCTCTCCTCGGAAGCACAGATACGCAGTATTTT
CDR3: CASSPLLGSTDTQYF

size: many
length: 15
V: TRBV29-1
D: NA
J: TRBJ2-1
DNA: TGCAGCGTACGCACCCGACTAGGTCCCTACAATGAGCAGTTCTTC
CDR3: CSVRTRLGPYNEQFF

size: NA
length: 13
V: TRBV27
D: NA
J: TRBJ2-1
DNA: TGTGCCAGCAGTTTTGGCGGCTCCTACGAGCAGTTCTTC
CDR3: CASSFGGSYEQFF

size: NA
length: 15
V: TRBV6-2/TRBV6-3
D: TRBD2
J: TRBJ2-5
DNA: TGTGCCAGCAGTTACCTCTCTAGCGGCAAAGAGACCCAGTACTTC
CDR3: CASSYLSSGKETQYF

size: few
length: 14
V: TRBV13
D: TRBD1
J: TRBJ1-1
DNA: TGTGCCAGCAGCGGCCAGGGGGTTGACACTGAAGCTTTCTTT
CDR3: CASSGQGVDTEAFF

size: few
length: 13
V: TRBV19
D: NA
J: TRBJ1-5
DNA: TGTGCCAGTAGTATGGCATTCAATCAGCCCCAGCATTTT
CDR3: CASSMAFNQPQHF

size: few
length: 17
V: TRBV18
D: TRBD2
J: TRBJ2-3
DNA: TGTGCCAGCTCACCACAGATCTCGGGGGGGCCGACAGATACGCAGTATTTT
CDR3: CASSPQISGGPTDTQYF

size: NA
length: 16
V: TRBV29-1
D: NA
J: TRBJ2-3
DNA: TGCAGCGTTGAAGATCGATACAGGGTCGCCTCAGATACGCAGTATTTT
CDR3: CSVEDRYRVASDTQYF

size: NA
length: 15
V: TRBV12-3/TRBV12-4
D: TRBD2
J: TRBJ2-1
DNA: TGTGCCGGCATTACCGCGGGGGGATCCTACAATGAGCAGTTCTTC
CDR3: CAGITAGGSYNEQFF

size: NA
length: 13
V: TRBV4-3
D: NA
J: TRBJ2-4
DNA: TGCGCCGGCAGCCAGGCCCGAGGACACATTCAGTACTTC
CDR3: CAGSQARGHIQYF